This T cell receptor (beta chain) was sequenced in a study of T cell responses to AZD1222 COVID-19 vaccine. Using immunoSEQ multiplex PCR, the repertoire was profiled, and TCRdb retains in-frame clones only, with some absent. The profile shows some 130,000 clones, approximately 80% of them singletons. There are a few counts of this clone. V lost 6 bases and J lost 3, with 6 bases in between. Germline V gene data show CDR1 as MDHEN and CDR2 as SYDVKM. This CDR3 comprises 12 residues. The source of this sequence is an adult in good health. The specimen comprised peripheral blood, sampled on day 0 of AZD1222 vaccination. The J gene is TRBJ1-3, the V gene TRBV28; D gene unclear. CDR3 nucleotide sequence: TGTGCCAGCAGCAACAGTGGAAACACCATATATTTT. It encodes CASSNSGNTIYF.